The clone carrying this T cell receptor beta chain was found once. The antigen remains unidentified. The sample belongs to a study of cytomegalovirus exposure and HLA in healthy donors. Study background: Of 398 genotyped donors, roughly 86% clustered with self-reported Caucasian donors.

13 Jbeta primers and 60 Vbeta primers were used for the PCR. Assay used: immunoSEQ multiplex PCR; TCRdb lists only in-frame clones, some missing. The sample has roughly 100,000 clones; 65% to 90% are singletons. Whole-study findings and limits: Later analysis revealed greater clonal expansion in HLA-associated TCR beta chains than in equally common others.

Trimming shortened V by 1 base and J by 1 base, and 7 bases separated the two germline ends. CDR3 length: 14 residues. Looked up from germline, CDR1 is MNHEY and CDR2 is SMNVEV (reference sequence). The study sampled nominally healthy donors, though unrecorded immune exposures were likely. The sequencing sample was made of PBMCs. V is TRBV27 and J is TRBJ1-1; D not certain. This clonotype was obtained from a man aged 25-40 years in good health and CMV-seropositive. CDR3 amino acids: CASSLWAENTEAFF. The CDR3 bases are TGTGCCAGCAGTTTATGGGCAGAGAACACTGAAGCTTTCTTT.